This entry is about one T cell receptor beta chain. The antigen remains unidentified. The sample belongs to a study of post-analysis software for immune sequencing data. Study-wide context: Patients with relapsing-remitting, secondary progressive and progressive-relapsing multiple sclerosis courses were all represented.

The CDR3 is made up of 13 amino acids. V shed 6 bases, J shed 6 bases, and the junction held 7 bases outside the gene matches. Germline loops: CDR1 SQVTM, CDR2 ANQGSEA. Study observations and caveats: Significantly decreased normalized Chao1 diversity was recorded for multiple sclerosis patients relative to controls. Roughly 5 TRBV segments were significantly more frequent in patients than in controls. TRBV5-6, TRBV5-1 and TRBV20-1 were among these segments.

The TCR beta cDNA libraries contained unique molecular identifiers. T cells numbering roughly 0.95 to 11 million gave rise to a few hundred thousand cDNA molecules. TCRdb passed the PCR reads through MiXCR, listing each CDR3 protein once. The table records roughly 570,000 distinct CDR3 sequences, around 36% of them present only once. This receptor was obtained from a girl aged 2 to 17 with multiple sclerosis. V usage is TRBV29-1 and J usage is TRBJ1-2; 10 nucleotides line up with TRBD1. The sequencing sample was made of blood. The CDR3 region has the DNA TGCAGCGTGATTACGACAGGGGGCAATGGCTACACCTTC. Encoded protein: CSVITTGGNGYTF.